Shown below are 25 T cell receptor beta chains from a single sample sequenced in a study of T cell responses to AZD1222 COVID-19 vaccine. Profiling relied on immunoSEQ multiplex PCR, and the TCRdb table lists in-frame clones only, not all of them. The table lists roughly 160,000 clones, roughly 94% of them singletons. The material was peripheral blood, obtained on day 0 of AZD1222 vaccination. These receptors came from an adult in good health.

This clone was picked up one time. V is TRBV4-1 and J is TRBJ1-2; tentatively, D is TRBD1 (6 bases). Germline V gene lookup returns CDR1 MGHRA and CDR2 YSYEKL. The CDR3 extends over 15 amino acids. V was clipped by 7 bases and J by 3 bases, with 18 bases between them. CDR3 bases: TGCGCCAGCAACCTCGGGCCAGGGGCCCACTATGGCTACACCTTC. Protein sequence: CASNLGPGAHYGYTF.

The rearrangement joins TRBV30 to TRBJ1-2, with D possibly TRBD1 on 5 matching bases. The V end was cut by 0 bases, the J end by 7 bases, with 12 bases between. The length of the CDR3 is 13 residues. Germline V gene data show CDR1 as GTSNPN and CDR2 as SVGIG (reference sequence). This chain's CDR3 is CAWSVLGAGGYTF. As DNA, the CDR3 is TGTGCCTGGAGTGTACTCGGGGCCGGTGGCTACACCTTC.

The V call is TRBV3-1 (or the pseudogene TRBV3-2), the J call TRBJ1-2, with D unresolved. The germline gives CDR1 LGHDT, CDR2 YNNKEL (reference sequence). The V and J ends lost 1 base and 5 bases respectively, with 17 bases between them. The length of the CDR3 is 16 residues. CDR3 residues: CASSQAGNPKRYGYTF. DNA of the CDR3: TGTGCCAGCAGCCAAGCTGGGAACCCTAAGAGGTATGGCTACACCTTC.

The chain carries TRBV27 and TRBJ1-2; 8 bases line up with TRBD1. The CDR3 runs 13 residues. The germline V gene has CDR1 MNHEY and CDR2 SMNVEV (reference sequence). V lost 6 bases and J lost 4; bases outside the gene matches: 4. The CDR3 nucleotides read TGTGCCAGCAGAGGGACAGGACCCTATGGCTACACCTTC. As protein: CASRGTGPYGYTF.

This clone was seen just once. As DNA, the CDR3 is TGTGCCAGCAGTTCAAGATGGGCCGGGGAGCTGTTTTTT. It translates to CASSSRWAGELFF. The V call is TRBV27, the J call TRBJ2-2, with D unclear. Looked up from germline, CDR1 is MNHEY and CDR2 is SMNVEV (reference sequence). With 4 bases removed from V and 6 bases from J, the gap between germline ends came to 9 bases. This CDR3 has 13 amino acids.

The chain joins TRBV4-2 to TRBJ1-5, with D tentatively TRBD1 (5 bases). Looked up from germline, CDR1 is LGHNA and CDR2 is YNFKEQ. The V end lost 0 bases, the J end lost 9 bases, and 15 bases lay between the germline ends. This CDR3 spans 15 amino acids. CDR3 protein: CASSQDTDSPRPQHF. The CDR3 bases are TGTGCCAGCAGCCAAGATACCGACAGCCCGAGGCCCCAGCATTTT.

This sequence joins TRBV6-6 and TRBJ2-7, with 12 bases identical to TRBD2. This CDR3 has 14 residues. With 7 bases clipped from V and 3 bases from J, the junction kept 4 bases outside the gene matches. CDR1 and CDR2 from the germline V gene are MNHNY and SVGAGI (reference sequence). The CDR3 region has the DNA TGTGCCAGCACCAGGACTAGCGGGAACTACGAGCAGTACTTC. It is translated as CASTRTSGNYEQYF.

The chain is built from TRBV5-5 and TRBJ1-1; a weak D match, TRBD1 (6 bases). CDR1 SGHKS and CDR2 YYEKEE come from the germline V gene (reference sequence). Deletions cut 4 bases from V and 0 bases from J, with 10 bases between. CDR3 length: 14 amino acids. The CDR3 is CASSGRGVNTEAFF. CDR3 DNA: TGTGCCAGCAGCGGAAGGGGGGTGAACACTGAAGCTTTCTTT.

This clone has a single count. This sequence joins TRBV9 and TRBJ2-7; 7 bases match TRBD1. The CDR3 consists of 14 residues. CDR1 is SGDLS and CDR2 is YYNGEE in the germline V gene. Losses at the gene ends were 3 bases for V and 5 bases for J; bases not matched to a gene: 8. The chain's CDR3 is CASSAAHRGHEQYF. The CDR3 bases are TGTGCCAGCAGCGCCGCTCACAGGGGTCACGAGCAGTACTTC.

The gene calls are TRBV27 and TRBJ1-1; 9 bases align to TRBD1. The CDR3 totals 20 residues. Germline trimming cut 5 bases from V and 4 bases from J; bases unmatched to any gene: 23. Germline-derived CDR1 and CDR2 are MNHEY and SMNVEV (reference sequence). The CDR3 nucleotides are TGTGCCAGCAGTCCCAGGAGAAACACAGGGGGCTCCCCTAGGAGCACTGAAGCTTTCTTT. Translation gives CASSPRRNTGGSPRSTEAFF.

The V call is TRBV28, the J call TRBJ2-1; D is perhaps TRBD2 (6 bases). The CDR3 runs 18 residues. Trimming pared 7 bases from V and 0 bases from J, leaving 22 bases between. CDR1 is MDHEN and CDR2 is SYDVKM in the germline V gene. The CDR3 protein is CASTPGGRGTSSYNEQFF. The CDR3 DNA follows: TGTGCCAGCACCCCCGGGGGAAGAGGAACAAGCTCCTACAATGAGCAGTTCTTC.

V gene TRBV6-5 combines with J gene TRBJ1-1; unclear D gene. Trimming shortened V by 0 bases and J by 2 bases, and 4 bases separated the two germline ends. CDR3 size: 13 residues. The germline gives CDR1 MNHEY, CDR2 SVGAGI. The CDR3 coding sequence is TGTGCCAGCAGTTACTCGGTTAACACTGAAGCTTTCTTT. It is translated as CASSYSVNTEAFF.

The chain is built from TRBV5-1 and TRBJ2-5, with 9 positions matching TRBD1. The junction had 4 bases not matched to a gene; V was cut back by 4 bases and J by 3 bases. The CDR3 extends over 14 amino acids. CDR1 SGHRS and CDR2 YFSETQ come from the germline V gene. CDR3 in amino acids: CASSMGQGKETQYF. CDR3 nucleotides: TGCGCCAGCAGCATGGGACAGGGCAAAGAGACCCAGTACTTC.

The chain has TRBV20-1 and TRBJ2-7; D ambiguous. This CDR3 region has 11 residues. Germline lookup yields CDR1 DFQATT and CDR2 SNEGSKA (reference sequence). The V gene lost 5 bases and the J gene lost 2 bases, with 7 bases spanning the gap. This chain's CDR3 is CSAVDTYEQYF. The DNA of the CDR3 is TGCAGTGCTGTTGATACCTACGAGCAGTACTTC.

With regard to this clone: The junction departs from the called germline gene at one end, perhaps through a read error. The chain uses TRBV6-5 and TRBJ2-7; D tentatively reads TRBD1 or TRBD2 (5 bases each). This CDR3 region has 12 residues. Germline values: CDR1 MNHEY, CDR2 SVGAGI. CDR3 in DNA: TGTGCCAGCAGTACCGGGACCGCTCTTCCTATCTTC. It is translated as CASSTGTALPIF.

The V gene is TRBV20-1, the J gene TRBJ2-5, with D uncertain. Per the germline V gene, CDR1 is DFQATT and CDR2 is SNEGSKA (reference sequence). This CDR3 is 11 amino acids long. Trimming stripped 5 bases from V and 4 bases from J, with 8 bases between. CDR3 nucleotide sequence: TGCAGTGCTGAAACTGGAGAGACCCAGTACTTC. Its translation is CSAETGETQYF.

The gene calls are TRBV9 and TRBJ2-7; the D gene is possibly TRBD2 (6 bases). The CDR3 length is 15 residues. V was pared by 0 bases and J by 2 bases, with 12 bases between. The germline gives CDR1 SGDLS, CDR2 YYNGEE. For the CDR3, the DNA is TGTGCCAGCAGCGTAGGCGGGACTTCGACCTACGAGCAGTACTTC. It translates to CASSVGGTSTYEQYF.

The V and J genes are TRBV6-5 and TRBJ1-1; D ambiguous. Germline V gene data show CDR1 as MNHEY and CDR2 as SVGAGI. There are 11 residues in the CDR3. With 6 bases removed from V and 6 bases from J, the gap between germline ends came to 8 bases. The CDR3 DNA is TGTGCCAGCAGGATCAGACCTGAAGCTTTCTTT. Its translation is CASRIRPEAFF.

CDR3 protein: CASSQVGTGRAFF. CDR3 nucleotides: TGCGCCAGCAGCCAAGTGGGTACAGGGAGAGCTTTCTTT. The rearrangement uses TRBV4-1 and TRBJ1-1, with TRBD1 as a possible D gene (6 bases). Germline V CDR1 and CDR2: MGHRA, YSYEKL. The CDR3 is 13 residues long. Trimming shortened V by 1 base and J by 10 bases, and 13 bases separated the two germline ends.

The chain uses TRBV6-5 and TRBJ1-1, with D perhaps TRBD1 (6 bases). Trimming cost V 6 bases and J 0 bases, with 8 bases left between them. The CDR3 has 13 residues. CDR1 MNHEY and CDR2 SVGAGI come from the germline V gene. The CDR3 nucleotides are TGTGCCAGCAGAAGGGGGATGAACACTGAAGCTTTCTTT. It specifies CASRRGMNTEAFF.

V and J are TRBV30 and TRBJ2-6; 7 positions agree with TRBD1. With 8 bases clipped from V and 2 bases from J, the junction kept 6 bases outside the gene matches. CDR1 is GTSNPN and CDR2 is SVGIG in the germline V gene (reference sequence). The CDR3 extends over 14 amino acids. Here the CDR3 DNA reads TGTGCCGGCCGACAGGGACCTGGGGCCAACGTCCTGACTTTC. Its translation: CAGRQGPGANVLTF.

The DNA of the CDR3 is TGTGCCAGCAGCTTAAAGGTCGAAGGGGGAGTTAGCTCCTACAATGAGCAGTTCTTC. This translates into CASSLKVEGGVSSYNEQFF. The chain uses TRBV7-9 and TRBJ2-1; TRBD1 might be the D (6 bases). V was clipped by 2 bases and J by 0 bases, with 20 bases between them. In germline, CDR1 is SEHNR, CDR2 FQNEAQ (reference sequence). The CDR3 is made up of 19 amino acids.

CDR3 in DNA: TGTGCCAGCAGTGAGACGGTCTATGGCTACACCTTC. This gives the protein CASSETVYGYTF. The chain is built from TRBV6-1 and TRBJ1-2; D is ambiguous. The CDR3 has 12 amino acids. Deletions cut 3 bases from V and 4 bases from J, with 6 bases between. Germline CDR1 MNHNS, CDR2 SASEGT.

The chain links TRBV7-9 to TRBJ1-1; D is perhaps TRBD1 (6 bases). This CDR3 contains 14 residues. Trimming took 5 bases from V and 5 from J, leaving 15 bases between them. In germline, CDR1 is SEHNR, CDR2 FQNEAQ (reference sequence). CDR3 sequence (DNA): TGTGCCAGCAGCGAACAGGGTATTGGGACTGAAGCTTTCTTT. Translated, it gives CASSEQGIGTEAFF.

CDR3 loop: CASSQEGAVSREQYF. CDR3 bases: TGTGCCAGCAGCCAAGAAGGGGCAGTGTCTCGAGAGCAGTACTTC. The chain combines TRBV3-1 (or the pseudogene TRBV3-2) with TRBJ2-7, with a possible D match to TRBD1 (5 bases). The germline V gene has CDR1 LGHDT and CDR2 YNNKEL (reference sequence). This CDR3 contains 15 residues. V was pared by 0 bases and J by 7 bases, with 16 bases between.